The present T cell receptor beta chain was sequenced within a study of blood T cell repertoires in COVID-19. Study summary: T cells, B-cell-depleted T cells, or PBMCs provided the cDNA or gDNA that served as material.

The CDR3 loop spans 14 amino acids. Germline-derived CDR1 and CDR2 are MNHEY and SVGEGT. The V and J ends lost 2 bases and 6 bases, in that order; junction bases with no gene match: 5. Per the original data handling: Amplification of reference gene primers provided the estimated nucleated cell counts. Libraries were prepared by immunoSEQ multiplex PCR; TCRdb keeps only in-frame clonotypes and omits some of them. V and J calls and clone size come straight from that table; D and trimming were deduced from the DNA. Of roughly 500,000 clones in the sample, around 89% were seen once. Recovered status in Cohort 3 required two negative PCRs, clearance, or symptom resolution.

The V call is TRBV6-2 or TRBV6-3, the J call TRBJ2-3, with 7 positions matching TRBD1. This receptor was identified in a middle-aged woman who had recovered from COVID-19. The sample comprised PBMCs or T cells enriched from blood (not recorded which). CDR3 loop: CASSYAAGGDTQYF. The CDR3 bases are TGTGCCAGCAGTTACGCGGCAGGGGGTGATACGCAGTATTTT.